A single sample gave rise to the 18 T cell receptor beta chains below, sequenced in a study of cytomegalovirus exposure and HLA in healthy donors. The study ran its PCR with 60 Vbeta and 13 Jbeta primers. Here immunoSEQ multiplex PCR was the method, and the copy in TCRdb shows in-frame clones only, minus some. The data contain around 110,000 clones, around 75% of them singletons. Source material: PBMCs. The receptors stem from a man aged 25-45 years in good health and CMV-seronegative.

The CDR3 sequence: CAWTREVGGSHEQFF. The DNA of the CDR3 is TGTGCCTGGACTCGGGAGGTAGGAGGGTCCCATGAGCAGTTCTTC. The chain links TRBV30 to TRBJ2-1; 7 bases are shared with TRBD2. The germline V gene has CDR1 GTSNPN and CDR2 SVGIG (reference sequence). CDR3 length equals 15 residues. The ends lost 4 bases at V and 8 bases at J; junction bases unmatched: 14.

The chain employs TRBV28 and TRBJ1-2; D ambiguous. The CDR3 is made up of 12 amino acids. Germline V gene data show CDR1 as MDHEN and CDR2 as SYDVKM. V was clipped by 2 bases and J by 6 bases, with 7 bases between them. CDR3 sequence (DNA): TGTGCCAGCAGTTTAGAGGGTCATGGCTACACCTTC. Translation: CASSLEGHGYTF.

The chain couples TRBV15 to TRBJ2-3; perhaps TRBD2 as D (6 bases). This CDR3 is built from 14 residues. Trimming stripped 2 bases from V and 2 bases from J, with 8 bases between. Germline CDR1 and CDR2: LNHNV and YYDKDF (reference sequence). CDR3 coding DNA: TGTGCCACCAGCAGACGGGGACTCACAGATACGCAGTATTTT. Translating gives CATSRRGLTDTQYF. Supplemented by reference TRBV15 and TRBJ2-3, the full variable domain reads DAMVIQNPRYQVTQFGKPVTLSCSQTLNHNVMYWYQQKSSQAPKLLFHYYDKDFNNEADTPDNFQSRRPNTSFCFLDIRSPGLGDTAMYLCATSRRGLTDTQYFGPGTRLTVL.

Only one count was recorded for this clone. The V call is TRBV10-3, the J call TRBJ2-7; the match to TRBD1 covers 11 bases. V gave up 0 bases and J gave up 0 bases; unmatched junction bases: 7. The CDR3 has 18 residues. Germline loops: CDR1 ENHRY, CDR2 SYGVKD. CDR3 in DNA: TGTGCCATCAGTGAGTCGTCGGTGGGACAGGGGGGCTCCTACGAGCAGTACTTC. The encoded protein is CAISESSVGQGGSYEQYF.

The genes are TRBV10-3 and TRBJ2-2; 11 bases are a match to TRBD2. The CDR3 has 15 amino acids. CDR1 ENHRY and CDR2 SYGVKD come from the germline V gene. With V trimmed by 11 bases and J by 1 base, 6 bases remained unmatched. DNA of the CDR3: TGTGCCGTGGCCGGACTAGCGGGGAACACCGGGGAGCTGTTTTTT. The encoded protein is CAVAGLAGNTGELFF.

The V gene is TRBV7-2, the J gene TRBJ2-1, with TRBD1 matching over 7 bases. Germline CDR1 and CDR2: SGHTA and FQGNSA. CDR3 size: 12 residues. V lost 3 bases, J lost 15 bases, and 8 bases stayed unmatched. The CDR3 bases are TGTGCCAGCAGCTTGGAGACAGGGTGGAGGTTCTTC. Translating gives CASSLETGWRFF.

The CDR3 nucleotides are TGTGCCACCGGCGGATACAGGGACTACAATGAGCAGTTCTTC. Translation: CATGGYRDYNEQFF. This chain connects TRBV27 to TRBJ2-1; D perhaps matches TRBD1 (6 bases). This CDR3 contains 14 residues. V dropped 10 bases and J dropped 3 bases, with 16 bases sitting between them. CDR1 and CDR2 (germline): MNHEY, SMNVEV (reference sequence).

The chain employs TRBV11-3 and TRBJ2-1, with 7 bases matching TRBD1. Losses at the gene ends were 3 bases for V and 5 bases for J; bases not matched to a gene: 1. The CDR3 has 13 residues. From germline, CDR1 is SGHNT and CDR2 YENEEA. CDR3 amino acids: CASSFTGDNEQFF. As DNA, the CDR3 is TGTGCCAGCAGCTTTACAGGGGACAATGAGCAGTTCTTC.

CDR3 in amino acids: CASSSPTGGEETQYF. CDR3 coding DNA: TGTGCCAGCTCATCGCCGACAGGGGGCGAAGAGACCCAGTACTTC. J is TRBJ2-7 and V is TRBV18; 10 nucleotides agree with TRBD1. The J call is doubtful: the DNA matches TRBJ2-5 better. This CDR3 is 15 amino acids long. The germline V gene encodes CDR1 KGHSH and CDR2 LQKENI.

V and J are TRBV6-1 and TRBJ1-2, with 9 nucleotides matching TRBD1. V dropped 5 bases and J dropped 5; count of bases not matched to a gene: 6. Germline V gives CDR1 MNHNS, CDR2 SASEGT. The CDR3 is made up of 14 amino acids. The CDR3 DNA is TGTGCCAGCAGTCGGACAGGGGTTGGGTATGGCTACACCTTC. This encodes CASSRTGVGYGYTF.

The gene calls are TRBV9 and TRBJ2-7; TRBD1 matches 8 bases. The V segment lost 4 bases and the J segment 6 bases; nucleotides outside the gene matches: 12. The germline V gene has CDR1 SGDLS and CDR2 YYNGEE. This CDR3 region has 15 residues. This CDR3 reads CASSPRQGTPGEQYF. As DNA, the CDR3 is TGTGCCAGCAGCCCCCGACAGGGGACCCCCGGCGAGCAGTACTTC.

This clone has a handful of counts. The chain employs TRBV4-3 and TRBJ2-7, with 7 bases lining up with TRBD2. The CDR3 spans 16 residues. The V gene end was trimmed by 0 bases and the J gene end by 7 bases; junction bases not matched to a gene: 12. Per the germline V gene, CDR1 is LGHNA and CDR2 is YSLEER. The CDR3 region has the DNA TGCGCCAGCAGCCAAGATATGGGAAGCGGGGTGGATGAGCAGTACTTC. As protein: CASSQDMGSGVDEQYF.

V gene TRBV5-1 combines with J gene TRBJ2-7; the match to TRBD1 covers 9 bases. CDR3 length: 13 amino acids. The V gene end was trimmed by 7 bases and the J gene end by 2 bases; junction bases not matched to a gene: 4. The germline V gene has CDR1 SGHRS and CDR2 YFSETQ. CDR3 DNA sequence: TGCGCCAGCTACCGGGACAGGGCCTACGAGCAGTACTTC. It translates to CASYRDRAYEQYF. Looking up the rest from reference TRBV5-1 and TRBJ2-7 gives the full variable domain: KAGVTQTPRYLIKTRGQQVTLSCSPISGHRSVSWYQQTPGQGLQFLFEYFSETQRNKGNFPGRFSGRQFSNSRSEMNVSTLELGDSALYLCASYRDRAYEQYFGPGTRLTVT.

The chain links TRBV28 to TRBJ1-4, with TRBD1 as a possible D gene (6 bases). The CDR3 runs 17 residues. The germline CDR1 and CDR2 sequences are MDHEN and SYDVKM. V dropped 6 bases and J dropped 3 bases, with 20 bases sitting between them. CDR3 in DNA: TGTGCCAGCAGCCCCTGGGGGGGGCGAGCCTCTAATGAAAAACTGTTTTTT. Translated, it gives CASSPWGGRASNEKLFF.

The chain is built from TRBV7-2 and TRBJ2-1; D might be TRBD2 (7 bases). Trimming cost V 3 bases and J 9 bases, with 18 bases left between them. Germline V gene sequence: CDR1 SGHTA, CDR2 FQGNSA. The CDR3 is 15 residues long. The CDR3 spells CASSFMGGGQGEQFF. CDR3 DNA: TGTGCCAGCAGCTTCATGGGGGGGGGCCAGGGTGAGCAGTTCTTC.

This chain connects TRBV7-8 to TRBJ2-2; 7 positions match TRBD2. In germline, CDR1 is SGHVS, CDR2 FQNEAQ. Trimming removed 5 bases from V and 1 base from J; junction bases left unmatched: 4. The CDR3 runs to 15 residues. CDR3 DNA: TGTGCCAGCAGCCCCGGGGGGATGAACACCGGGGAGCTGTTTTTT. Translated, it gives CASSPGGMNTGELFF.

V gene TRBV4-2 combines with J gene TRBJ1-1; D not certain. The V gene lost 3 bases and the J gene lost 0 bases, with 5 bases spanning the gap. The CDR3 is 13 amino acids. Germline CDR1 reads LGHNA; CDR2 reads YNFKEQ. Here the CDR3 reads CASSHQMNTEAFF. The DNA for the CDR3 is TGTGCCAGCAGCCATCAGATGAACACTGAAGCTTTCTTT.

The chain is built from TRBV6-1 and TRBJ2-5, with a possible D match to TRBD2 (7 bases). CDR1 is MNHNS, CDR2 SASEGT, per germline. This CDR3 is built from 16 residues. V was shortened by 0 bases and J by 2 bases, with 13 bases between the two germline ends. As DNA, the CDR3 is TGTGCCAGCAGTGAAGCATGGGAGGGGGTTCAAGAGACCCAGTACTTC. The encoded protein is CASSEAWEGVQETQYF.